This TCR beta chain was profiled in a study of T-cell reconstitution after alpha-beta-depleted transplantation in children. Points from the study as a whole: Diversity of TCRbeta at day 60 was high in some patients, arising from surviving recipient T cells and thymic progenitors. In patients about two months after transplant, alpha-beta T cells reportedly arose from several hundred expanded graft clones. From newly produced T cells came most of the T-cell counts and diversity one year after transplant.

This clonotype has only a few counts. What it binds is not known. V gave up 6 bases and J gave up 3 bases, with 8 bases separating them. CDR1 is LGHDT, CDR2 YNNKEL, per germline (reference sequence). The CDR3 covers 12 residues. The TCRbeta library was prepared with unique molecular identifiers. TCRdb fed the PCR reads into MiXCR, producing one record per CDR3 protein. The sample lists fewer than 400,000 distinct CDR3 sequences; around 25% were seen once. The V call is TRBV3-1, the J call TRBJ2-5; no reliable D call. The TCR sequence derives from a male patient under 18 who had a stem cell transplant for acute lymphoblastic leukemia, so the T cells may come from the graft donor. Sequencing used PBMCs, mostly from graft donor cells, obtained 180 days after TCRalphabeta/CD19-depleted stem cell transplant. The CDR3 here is CASRGSEETQYF. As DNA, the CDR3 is TGTGCCAGCAGAGGCAGTGAAGAGACCCAGTACTTC.